This TCR beta chain was recovered during a study of T cell repertoires in cytomegalovirus infection. Study-wide findings and caveats: Dominating the ex vivo response were HLA-C-restricted CMV-specific TCR beta clonotypes. Cumulative public TCR beta family frequency identified carriers of CMV plus the relevant HLA.

Note on this clonotype: The antigen is unknown.

V lost 3 bases, J lost 2 bases, and 6 bases stayed unmatched. CDR1 and CDR2 (germline): SGHAT, FQNNGV. This CDR3 region has 15 residues. TCRdb reprocessed the reads via MiXCR and lists one record per CDR3 protein. Here the sample spans roughly 300,000 distinct CDR3 sequences, roughly 24% being singletons. The sequence came from a human donor in good health (CMV status not recorded). Some clones in this sample may be carry-over from other donors' samples. The chain uses TRBV11-2 and TRBJ2-7; 8 bases line up with TRBD1. The sequenced sample consisted of PBMCs. The CDR3 DNA reads TGTGCCAGCAGCTTGACAGGGGCTTTCGCCTACGAGCAGTACTTC. Amino acid sequence: CASSLTGAFAYEQYF.